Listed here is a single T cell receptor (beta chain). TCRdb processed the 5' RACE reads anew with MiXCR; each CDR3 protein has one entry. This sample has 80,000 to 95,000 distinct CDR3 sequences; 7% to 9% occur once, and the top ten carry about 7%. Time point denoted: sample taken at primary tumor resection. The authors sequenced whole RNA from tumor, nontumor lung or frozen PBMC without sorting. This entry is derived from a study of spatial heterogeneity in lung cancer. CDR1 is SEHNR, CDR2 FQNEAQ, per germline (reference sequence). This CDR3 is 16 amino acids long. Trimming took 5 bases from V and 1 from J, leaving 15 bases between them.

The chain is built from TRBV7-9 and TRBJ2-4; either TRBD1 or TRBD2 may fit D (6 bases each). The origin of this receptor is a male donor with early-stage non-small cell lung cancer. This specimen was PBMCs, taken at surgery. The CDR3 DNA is TGTGCCAGCAGCCCCCCAAGGGGGGTTGCCAAAAACATTCAGTACTTC. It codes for CASSPPRGVAKNIQYF.